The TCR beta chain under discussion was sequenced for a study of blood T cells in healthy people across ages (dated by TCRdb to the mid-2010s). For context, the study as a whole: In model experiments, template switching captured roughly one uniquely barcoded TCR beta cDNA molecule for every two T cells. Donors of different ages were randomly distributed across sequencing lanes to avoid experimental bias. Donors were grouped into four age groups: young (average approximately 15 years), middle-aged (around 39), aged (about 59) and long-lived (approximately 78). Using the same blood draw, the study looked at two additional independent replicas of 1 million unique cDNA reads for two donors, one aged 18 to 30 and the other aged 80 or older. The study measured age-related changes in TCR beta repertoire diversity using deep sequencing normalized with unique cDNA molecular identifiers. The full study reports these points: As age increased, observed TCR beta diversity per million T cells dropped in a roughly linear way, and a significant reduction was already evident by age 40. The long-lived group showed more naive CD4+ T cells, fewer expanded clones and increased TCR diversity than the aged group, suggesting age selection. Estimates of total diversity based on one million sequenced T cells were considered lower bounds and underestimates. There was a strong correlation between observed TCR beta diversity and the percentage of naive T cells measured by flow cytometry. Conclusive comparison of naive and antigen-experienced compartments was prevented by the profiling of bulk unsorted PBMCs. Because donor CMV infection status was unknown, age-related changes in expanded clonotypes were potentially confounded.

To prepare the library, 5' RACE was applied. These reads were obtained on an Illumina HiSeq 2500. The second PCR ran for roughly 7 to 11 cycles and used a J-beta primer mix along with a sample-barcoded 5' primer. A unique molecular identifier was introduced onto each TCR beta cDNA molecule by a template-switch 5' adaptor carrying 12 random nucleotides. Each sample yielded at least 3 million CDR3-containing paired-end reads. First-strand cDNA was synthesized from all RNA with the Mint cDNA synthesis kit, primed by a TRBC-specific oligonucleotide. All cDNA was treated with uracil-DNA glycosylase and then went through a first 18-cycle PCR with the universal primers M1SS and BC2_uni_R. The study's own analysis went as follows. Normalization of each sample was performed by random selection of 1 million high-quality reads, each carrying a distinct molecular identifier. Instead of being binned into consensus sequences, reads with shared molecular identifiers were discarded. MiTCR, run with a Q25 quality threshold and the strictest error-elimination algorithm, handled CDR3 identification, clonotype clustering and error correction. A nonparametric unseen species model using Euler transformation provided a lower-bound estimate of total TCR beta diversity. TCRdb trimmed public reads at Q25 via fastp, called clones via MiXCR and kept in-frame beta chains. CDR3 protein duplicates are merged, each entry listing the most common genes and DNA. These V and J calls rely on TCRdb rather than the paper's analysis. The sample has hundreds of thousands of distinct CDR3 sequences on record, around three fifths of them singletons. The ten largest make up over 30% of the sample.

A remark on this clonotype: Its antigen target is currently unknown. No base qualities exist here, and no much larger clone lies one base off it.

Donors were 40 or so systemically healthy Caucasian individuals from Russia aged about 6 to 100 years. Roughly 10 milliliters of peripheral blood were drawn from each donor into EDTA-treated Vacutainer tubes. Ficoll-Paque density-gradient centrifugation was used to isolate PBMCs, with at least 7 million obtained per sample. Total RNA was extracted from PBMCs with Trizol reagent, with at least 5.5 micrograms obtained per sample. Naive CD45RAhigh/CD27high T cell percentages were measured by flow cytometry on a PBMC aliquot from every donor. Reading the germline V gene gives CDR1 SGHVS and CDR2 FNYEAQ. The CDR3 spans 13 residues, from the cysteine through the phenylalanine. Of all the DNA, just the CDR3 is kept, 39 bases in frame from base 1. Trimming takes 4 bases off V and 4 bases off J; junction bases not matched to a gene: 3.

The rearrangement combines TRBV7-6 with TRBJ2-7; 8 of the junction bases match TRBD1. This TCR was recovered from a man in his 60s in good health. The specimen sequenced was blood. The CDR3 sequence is CASSSRTGYEQYF. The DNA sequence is TGTGCCAGCAGCTCAAGGACAGGGTACGAGCAGTACTTC.